These T cell receptor beta chains were read from a single sample in a study of T cells in Graves' hyperthyroidism and ophthalmopathy. TCRdb ran MiXCR on the multiplex PCR reads and lists one entry per CDR3 protein. The table records 300,000 to 450,000 distinct CDR3 sequences, about a sixth of them present only once. Source material: blood. These receptors originate from a woman aged 18-35 years with Graves' hyperthyroidism that later progressed to Graves' ophthalmopathy. CDR3s include the opening cysteine and the closing phenylalanine or tryptophan. Each record gives: J gene, V gene, CDR3 protein.

TRBJ2-2	TRBV7-6	CASSLGLPGGNTGELFF
TRBJ2-3	TRBV7-2	CASSPTSGSHTDTQYF
TRBJ2-2	TRBV7-8	CASSLGASGRNTGELFF
TRBJ2-7	TRBV6-1	CASSITWTGGREQYF
TRBJ2-1	TRBV6-6	CASSYNREPRGAYYNEQFF
TRBJ2-7	TRBV27	CASRNSGRIYEQYF
TRBJ2-2	TRBV28	CATETGDTGELFF
TRBJ1-5	TRBV11-3	CATGRNNQPQHF
TRBJ1-1	TRBV29-1	CSVVAVNTEAFF
TRBJ2-1	TRBV29-1	CSANVNKQFF
TRBJ2-7	TRBV2	CASSQTADKNSYEQYF
TRBJ1-1	TRBV12-3/TRBV12-4	CASSQQGENTEAFF
TRBJ2-2	TRBV7-6	CASIQGGTGELFF
TRBJ2-7	TRBV7-2	CASSLEGTWVQGQYF
TRBJ2-6	TRBV15	CATATGTGTYSGANVLTF
TRBJ2-5	TRBV5-1	CASSGGLAGGGETQYF
TRBJ1-2	TRBV24-1	CATSDGDRGCGYTF
TRBJ1-1	TRBV12-3/TRBV12-4	CASSYDTMGTEAFF
TRBJ1-3	TRBV6-1	CASSESAPSLTGNTIYF
TRBJ1-5	TRBV12-3/TRBV12-4	CASSLPHHRTGGYQPQHF
TRBJ2-1	TRBV9	CASSSRDRVGVRTTYNEQFF
TRBJ1-1	TRBV9	CASSAEGWTEAFF
TRBJ2-2	TRBV29-1	CSAEGARNTGELFF
TRBJ2-1	TRBV27	CASTPTGGPYNEQFF
TRBJ1-1	TRBV5-1	CASTQGMNTEAFF
TRBJ2-1	TRBV2	CASSEQGADEQFF
TRBJ1-1	TRBV3-1	CASTPQGANTEAFF
TRBJ2-1	TRBV11-2	CASSTHMELAGGHNEQFF
TRBJ2-7	TRBV30	CACLLASGEQYF
TRBJ2-1	TRBV18	CASSPDSPSPKDEQFF
TRBJ2-1	TRBV7-8	CASSLLGGGPPYNEQFF
TRBJ1-5	TRBV18	CASSPGTAPNQPQHF
TRBJ1-2	TRBV5-1	CASSSDSGRKNYGYTF
TRBJ2-5	TRBV6-5	CASSYEDPGKTQYF
TRBJ2-3	TRBV5-1	CASSARAGGLDTQYF
TRBJ1-5	TRBV7-2	CASSLSGGTANQPQHF
TRBJ2-3	TRBV25-1	CASSESWRKASTDTQYF
TRBJ1-6	TRBV5-1	CASSLRHGNSPLHF
TRBJ2-3	TRBV2	CASRGGARSTDTQYF
TRBJ2-3	TRBV9	CASSVGAALGDTQYF
TRBJ2-7	TRBV6-5	CASSYSGLASRDNEQYF
TRBJ2-1	TRBV4-1	CASSQASWDNLYNEQFF
TRBJ2-7	TRBV6-2/TRBV6-3	CASSYSPSGSSYEQYF
TRBJ2-1	TRBV6-1	CASRRGDRARDNEQFF
TRBJ2-1	TRBV29-1	CSVDSLYNEQFF